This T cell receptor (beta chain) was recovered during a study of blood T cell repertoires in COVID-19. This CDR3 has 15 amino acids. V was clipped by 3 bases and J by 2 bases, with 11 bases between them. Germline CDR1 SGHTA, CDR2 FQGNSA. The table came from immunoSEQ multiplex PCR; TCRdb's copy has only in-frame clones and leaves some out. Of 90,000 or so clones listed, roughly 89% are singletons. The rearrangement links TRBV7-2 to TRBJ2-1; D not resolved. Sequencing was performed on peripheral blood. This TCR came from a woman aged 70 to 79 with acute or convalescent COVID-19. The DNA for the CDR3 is TGTGCCAGCAGCTTGTCAGCGCCGACCTACAATGAGCAGTTCTTC. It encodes CASSLSAPTYNEQFF.